This TCR beta chain was recovered during a study of blood T cell repertoires in COVID-19. At the level of the study: From the United States, Italy and Spain came samples of acute and convalescent COVID-19.

Per the original data handling: Reference gene primer amplification yielded estimated nucleated cell counts. Measured with immunoSEQ multiplex PCR; TCRdb has only the in-frame clones, and not every one. That table supplies the V and J calls and clone size; D and trimming were determined from the DNA. This sample yields about 170,000 clones, of which 83% are seen a single time; under 2.5% belongs to the top ten. Germline CDR1 and CDR2: MDHEN and SYDVKM. CDR3 length: 14 residues. Trimming pared 2 bases from V and 3 bases from J, leaving 11 bases between. Sequencing was performed on peripheral blood. This receptor was obtained from a woman older than 75 with acute or convalescent COVID-19. The chain recombines TRBV28 with TRBJ2-7; D possibly corresponds to TRBD1 (6 bases). The CDR3 loop is CASSLVGGRYEQYF. DNA for the CDR3: TGTGCCAGCAGTTTAGTAGGGGGACGCTACGAGCAGTACTTC.